This T cell receptor (beta chain) originates from a study of beta chain features in type 1 diabetes. Study-level findings and limits: Shorter TCRB CDR3s, moderately but significantly so, marked every one of the four CD4+ subsets in Type 1 diabetes patients.

Sequenced material consisted of expressed TCRB transcripts (all of the isolated RNA was reverse transcribed). Here immunoSEQ multiplex PCR was the method, and the copy in TCRdb shows in-frame clones only, minus some. The sample contains 550,000 to 850,000 clones, about an eighth of which appear only once. There are a few counts of this clone. Its antigen is still unknown. Germline-derived CDR1 and CDR2 are MGHRA and YSYEKL. The CDR3 is made up of 17 amino acids. Trimming removed 0 bases from V and 3 bases from J; junction bases left unmatched: 9. The chain joins TRBV4-1 to TRBJ2-3; TRBD2 matches 7 bases. The sequence was obtained from a man aged 18 to 29 with type 1 diabetes. Sample: naive CD4+ T cells from blood. The CDR3 reads CASSQDIQRGRTDTQYF. CDR3 sequence (DNA): TGCGCCAGCAGCCAAGATATTCAGCGGGGTAGGACAGATACGCAGTATTTT.